The TCR beta chain under discussion was sequenced for a study of T cell responses to AZD1222 COVID-19 vaccine. The data were produced by immunoSEQ multiplex PCR, yet TCRdb's version contains in-frame clones alone and is incomplete. The sample shows under 150,000 clones, around 91% of them seen only once. CDR1 is SGHNT and CDR2 is YYREEE in the germline V gene (reference sequence). The CDR3 is made up of 16 amino acids. V shed 2 bases, J shed 4 bases, and the junction held 8 bases outside the gene matches. Findings and limits, study-wide: With dominance at 160-218 and 743-854, vaccine-associated CD4 TCRs spanned spike. The sample set comprised mostly white British donors with more females, and clonal diversity was possibly underestimated.

This clone was seen once. Its target is not known. The specimen was peripheral blood, collected on day 0 of AZD1222 vaccination. The source is an adult in good health. The J gene is TRBJ2-2, the V gene TRBV5-4; 7 bases line up with TRBD2. In DNA, the CDR3 is TGTGCCAGCAGCTTAGGAGCGGGGCGGGGCACCGGGGAGCTGTTTTTT. This translates into CASSLGAGRGTGELFF.